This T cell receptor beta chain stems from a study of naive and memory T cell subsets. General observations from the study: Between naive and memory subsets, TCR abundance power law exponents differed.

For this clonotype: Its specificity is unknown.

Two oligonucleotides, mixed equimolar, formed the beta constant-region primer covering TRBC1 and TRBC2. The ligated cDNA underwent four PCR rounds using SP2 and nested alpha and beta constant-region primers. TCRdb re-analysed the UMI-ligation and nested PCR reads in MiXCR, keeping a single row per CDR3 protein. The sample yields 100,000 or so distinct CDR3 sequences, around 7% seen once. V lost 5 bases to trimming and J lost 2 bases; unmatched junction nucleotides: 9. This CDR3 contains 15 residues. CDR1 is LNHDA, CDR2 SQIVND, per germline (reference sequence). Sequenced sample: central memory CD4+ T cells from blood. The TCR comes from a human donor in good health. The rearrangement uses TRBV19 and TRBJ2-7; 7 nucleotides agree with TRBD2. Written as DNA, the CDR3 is TGTGCCAGTAGTCAGAAGCGGGATTCCCCCTACGAGCAGTACTTC. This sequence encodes CASSQKRDSPYEQYF.